This passage covers 21 T cell receptor beta chains from one sample sequenced in a study of T cell responses to AZD1222 COVID-19 vaccine. Generated by immunoSEQ multiplex PCR, the TCRdb table keeps only in-frame clones and is missing some. This table has 90,000 to 120,000 clones, about 87% appearing once. The specimen was peripheral blood, collected on day 0 of AZD1222 vaccination. Every receptor here comes from an adult in good health.

The chain has TRBV28 and TRBJ2-7; D uncertain. Trimming took off 7 bases at V and 6 bases at J, with 19 bases between the two ends. CDR1 and CDR2 (germline): MDHEN, SYDVKM. The CDR3 runs 14 residues. The CDR3 sequence: CASTTPMKGIEQYF. The DNA for the CDR3 is TGTGCCAGCACCACCCCTATGAAGGGAATCGAGCAGTACTTC.

The genes are TRBV7-2 and TRBJ2-3; D call uncertain. Germline-derived CDR1 and CDR2 are SGHTA and FQGNSA. Trimming took 4 bases from V and 3 from J, leaving 11 bases between them. The CDR3 sequence is 14 residues long. The CDR3 loop is CASSSAAGTDTQYF. CDR3 DNA: TGTGCCAGCAGCTCGGCGGCCGGAACAGATACGCAGTATTTT. The full variable domain, in which reference TRBV7-2 and TRBJ2-3 provide the parts outside the CDR3, is GAGVSQSPSNKVTEKGKDVELRCDPISGHTALYWYRQSLGQGLEFLIYFQGNSAPDKSGLPSDRFSAERTGGSVSTLTIQRTQQEDSAVYLCASSSAAGTDTQYFGPGTRLTVL.

This chain connects TRBV5-4 to TRBJ1-3, with D possibly matching TRBD1 (6 bases). The V end lost 2 bases, the J end lost 4 bases, and 13 bases lay between the germline ends. Per the germline V gene, CDR1 is SGHNT and CDR2 is YYREEE (reference sequence). The CDR3 loop spans 15 amino acids. CDR3 DNA sequence: TGTGCCAGCAGCTTTAACAGGGCGAGAGGAAACACCATATATTTT. Residues: CASSFNRARGNTIYF.

The V call is TRBV4-2, the J call TRBJ1-5; D unresolved. This CDR3 has 14 residues. Germline V CDR1 and CDR2: LGHNA, YNFKEQ. V was trimmed by 0 bases and J by 5 bases, leaving 8 bases between them. CDR3 DNA sequence: TGTGCCAGCAGCCAAGATTCTCCTTATCAGCCCCAGCATTTT. Residues: CASSQDSPYQPQHF.

The rearrangement uses TRBV19 and TRBJ1-6; D possibly corresponds to TRBD1 (5 bases). V lost 7 bases and J 8 bases, leaving 12 bases between the germline ends. The germline V gene encodes CDR1 LNHDA and CDR2 SQIVND (reference sequence). The CDR3 length is 13 residues. CDR3 residues: CASNDRGDSPLHF. In DNA, the CDR3 is TGTGCCAGTAATGACAGAGGCGATTCACCCCTCCACTTT.

A single count supports this clone. This chain links TRBV2 with TRBJ1-1; 7 nucleotides line up with TRBD1. The CDR3 runs to 16 residues. Germline lookup yields CDR1 SNHLY and CDR2 FYNNEI. V shed 7 bases and J 10 bases; nucleotides not matched to a gene: 21. CDR3: CASTGGQVSSGKGAFF. The DNA for the CDR3 is TGTGCCAGCACAGGGGGTCAGGTCTCCTCGGGGAAGGGAGCTTTCTTT.

The chain has TRBV2 and TRBJ2-7; 12 bases are shared with TRBD1. Germline CDR1 SNHLY, CDR2 FYNNEI. The CDR3 covers 16 residues. The J segment lost 2 bases and the V segment lost 8 bases, leaving 10 bases of the junction unmatched. This CDR3 is CASRGQGAFQTYEQYF. DNA for the CDR3: TGTGCCAGCCGGGGACAGGGGGCTTTTCAGACCTACGAGCAGTACTTC.

The chain recombines TRBV28 with TRBJ2-3; possible D gene TRBD2, 6 bases. With 6 bases removed from V and 2 bases from J, the gap between germline ends came to 18 bases. The CDR3 runs to 16 residues. Germline V CDR1 and CDR2: MDHEN, SYDVKM. CDR3 residues: CASSRSGTRNTDTQYF. CDR3 bases: TGTGCCAGCAGCCGTTCGGGGACTCGAAACACAGATACGCAGTATTTT.

The rearrangement links TRBV27 to TRBJ1-2, with D maybe TRBD1 (5 bases). Trimming cost V 2 bases and J 4 bases, with 11 bases left between them. Looked up from germline, CDR1 is MNHEY and CDR2 is SMNVEV (reference sequence). The CDR3 spans 14 residues. The CDR3 sequence: CASSLGGRTYGYTF. CDR3 DNA: TGTGCCAGCAGTTTAGGGGGACGGACCTATGGCTACACCTTC.

This clone showed up just a few times. V is TRBV7-9 and J is TRBJ1-3; tentative D call: TRBD1 (5 bases). From germline, CDR1 is SEHNR and CDR2 FQNEAQ (reference sequence). CDR3 length: 13 amino acids. V dropped 6 bases and J dropped 4 bases, with 10 bases sitting between them. CDR3 nucleotide sequence: TGTGCCAGCAGAGGAGGGGAGGGAAACACCATATATTTT. This encodes CASRGGEGNTIYF.

The genes are TRBV6-6 and TRBJ2-6; no clear D. The CDR3 sequence is 10 residues long. Germline lookup yields CDR1 MNHNY and CDR2 SVGAGI (reference sequence). The V end was cut by 2 bases, the J end by 11 bases, with 1 base between. The CDR3 region has the DNA TGTGCCAGCAGTTACGACGTCCTGACTTTC. This gives the protein CASSYDVLTF.

Only one count was recorded for this clone. This rearrangement joins TRBV7-2 to TRBJ1-4, with D unresolved. The CDR3 covers 13 residues. Trimming stripped 5 bases from V and 5 bases from J, with 9 bases between. Germline-derived CDR1 and CDR2 are SGHTA and FQGNSA. The CDR3 coding sequence is TGTGCCAGCAGCCCCCGTCTCAATGAAAAACTGTTTTTT. This encodes CASSPRLNEKLFF.

The V gene is TRBV27, the J gene TRBJ2-7, with TRBD2 matching over 12 bases. Germline-derived CDR1 and CDR2 are MNHEY and SMNVEV (reference sequence). This CDR3 is 17 amino acids long. V lost 5 bases to trimming and J lost 7 bases; unmatched junction nucleotides: 15. CDR3 in amino acids: CASSPLTSGSRVREQYF. The CDR3 bases are TGTGCCAGCAGTCCCCTGACTAGCGGGAGTCGGGTGAGAGAGCAGTACTTC.

The rearrangement joins TRBV24-1 to TRBJ2-1; the match to TRBD1 covers 9 bases. The CDR3 sequence is 16 residues long. Per the germline V gene, CDR1 is KGHDR and CDR2 is SFDVKD. V shed 4 bases and J 6 bases; nucleotides not matched to a gene: 9. The CDR3 region is CATSESGTGRPNEQFF. The CDR3 DNA reads TGTGCCACCAGTGAGTCCGGGACAGGGAGGCCCAATGAGCAGTTCTTC.

The V and J genes are TRBV7-6 and TRBJ1-1, with a possible D match to TRBD1 (6 bases). The CDR3 consists of 15 residues. Germline CDR1 and CDR2: SGHVS and FNYEAQ. Trimming pared 2 bases from V and 1 base from J, leaving 11 bases between. CDR3 protein: CASSLTGSSNTEAFF. The CDR3 DNA follows: TGTGCCAGCAGCTTAACAGGGTCCTCGAACACTGAAGCTTTCTTT.

V usage is TRBV18 and J usage is TRBJ1-3; D unclear. The germline V gene has CDR1 KGHSH and CDR2 LQKENI. The ends were cut back, 6 bases at V and 3 bases at J, with 18 bases in the middle. CDR3 length: 16 amino acids. CDR3 sequence: CASSQSHPVGGNTIYF. CDR3 sequence (DNA): TGTGCCAGCTCCCAGTCCCACCCAGTGGGTGGAAACACCATATATTTT. Variable domain in full (rest from reference TRBV18 and TRBJ1-3): NAGVMQNPRHLVRRRGQEARLRCSPMKGHSHVYWYRQLPEEGLKFMVYLQKENIIDESGMPKERFSAEFPKEGPSILRIQQVVRGDSAAYFCASSQSHPVGGNTIYFGEGSWLTVV.

The chain uses TRBV5-1 and TRBJ2-1; the D is unclear. The CDR3 contains 15 residues. Germline lookup yields CDR1 SGHRS and CDR2 YFSETQ. V lost 0 bases and J lost 2, with 9 bases in between. The CDR3 region has the DNA TGCGCCAGCAGCTTGGAGCCTAGAGCCTACAATGAGCAGTTCTTC. This encodes CASSLEPRAYNEQFF.

The table lists this clone with a count of one. The chain links TRBV6-2 or TRBV6-3 to TRBJ2-3, with 13 nucleotides matching TRBD2. The CDR3 loop spans 17 amino acids. V was pared by 6 bases and J by 2 bases, with 8 bases of the junction left unmatched. The germline CDR1 and CDR2 sequences are MNHEY and SVGEGT. The CDR3 DNA reads TGTGCCAGCAGCCCTGGGACTAGCGGGACGTTCACAGATACGCAGTATTTT. Protein product: CASSPGTSGTFTDTQYF.

This clone was seen once. The chain carries TRBV28 and TRBJ2-7, with 10 bases fitting TRBD1. CDR3 length: 14 residues. The junction had 2 bases not matched to a gene; V was cut back by 4 bases and J by 2 bases. Germline loops: CDR1 MDHEN, CDR2 SYDVKM. CDR3 residues: CASSWGTGAYEQYF. The CDR3, as DNA: TGTGCCAGCAGTTGGGGGACAGGGGCCTACGAGCAGTACTTC.

The chain combines TRBV7-2 with TRBJ2-2; a weak D match, TRBD2 (6 bases). Looked up from germline, CDR1 is SGHTA and CDR2 is FQGNSA. This CDR3 has 15 amino acids. The germline V and J ends were trimmed by 1 base and 5 bases, with 11 bases remaining between them. The CDR3 loop is CASSLGVGTTGELFF. In DNA, the CDR3 is TGTGCCAGCAGCTTAGGGGTCGGGACTACCGGGGAGCTGTTTTTT.

Here the CDR3 reads CASSTVRSTDTQYF. Written as DNA, the CDR3 is TGTGCCAGCAGTACCGTTCGTAGCACAGATACGCAGTATTTT. This chain connects TRBV7-2 to TRBJ2-3; D is unclear. This CDR3 comprises 14 residues. The V end was cut by 6 bases, the J end by 0 bases, with 10 bases between. Germline V lookup: CDR1 SGHTA, CDR2 FQGNSA.